This T cell receptor (beta chain) was obtained from a study of CD8 T cells in ankylosing spondylitis. Study-level findings and limits: A TCR beta motif of under 10 highly homologous variants appeared characteristic of ankylosing spondylitis blood.

A note on this clonotype: The antigen is not known.

TCRdb re-derived calls from the 5' RACE reads in MiXCR, one entry per CDR3 protein. This sample carries approximately 400,000 distinct CDR3 sequences, roughly 26% of them seen once, and the ten largest clones take about 0.89%. The V segment lost 2 bases and the J segment 2 bases; nucleotides outside the gene matches: 3. There are 14 residues in the CDR3. Germline V lookup: CDR1 SGHTA, CDR2 FQGNSA. The chain combines TRBV7-2 with TRBJ2-7; 7 bases line up with TRBD1. The receptor was derived from a male donor with ankylosing spondylitis. The sequenced sample consisted of blood, either unsorted or a sorted T cell fraction (not recorded which). CDR3 DNA sequence: TGTGCCAGCAGCTTATTGCAGGGGGCCTACGAGCAGTACTTC. This codes for CASSLLQGAYEQYF.